This T cell receptor beta chain was observed in a study of OX40 agonist ivuxolimab in advanced cancers. Study-wide context: Patients got intravenous ivuxolimab at 0.01 to 10 mg/kg every 2 weeks. Whole-study findings and limits: More expanded clones were seen, on average, in CD8+ T cells than in CD4+. The study did not work out the antigen specificity of the expanded peripheral T cells.

Only in-frame clones appear in the TCRdb table, and some are missing; sequencing was by immunoSEQ multiplex PCR. The top ten clones hold about 0.57% of a sample with 69,000 or so clones, less than 90% of them seen once. Germline CDR1 reads MNHEY; CDR2 reads SVGAGI. The CDR3 totals 14 residues. V was clipped by 5 bases and J by 0 bases, with 11 bases between them. Comment on this clone: Its target is unknown.

The material was CD4+ or CD8+ T cells sorted from blood, obtained in a trial of the OX40 agonist ivuxolimab. The TCR was taken from an adult with an advanced solid tumor such as melanoma, head and neck, liver or kidney cancer. V usage is TRBV6-5 and J usage is TRBJ2-7; D is ambiguous. This chain's CDR3 is CASSLRSSSYEQYF. The CDR3 DNA follows: TGTGCCAGCAGTCTTAGAAGTAGCTCCTACGAGCAGTACTTC.